Shown below are 11 T cell receptor beta chains from a single sample sequenced in a study of cytomegalovirus exposure and HLA in healthy donors. Use of 60 Vbeta and 13 Jbeta primers characterized the PCR. Only in-frame clones appear in the TCRdb table, and some are missing; sequencing was by immunoSEQ multiplex PCR. The table lists around 140,000 clones, 60% to 85% of them singletons. The sequenced sample was PBMCs. The receptors come from a woman aged 40 to 50 in good health and CMV-seronegative.

This clone showed up just a few times. The V gene is TRBV4-1, the J gene TRBJ1-4; TRBD1 matches at 12 bases. The germline CDR1 and CDR2 sequences are MGHRA and YSYEKL. The V segment lost 6 bases and the J segment 5 bases; nucleotides outside the gene matches: 7. This CDR3 has 16 amino acids. CDR3 DNA sequence: TGCGCCAGCAGGGGGACAGGGGGCGGGGGGAATGAAAAACTGTTTTTT. It is translated as CASRGTGGGGNEKLFF.

The J gene is TRBJ1-2, the V gene TRBV6-1; D possibly corresponds to TRBD1 (5 bases). This CDR3 is built from 15 residues. Germline V lookup: CDR1 MNHNS, CDR2 SASEGT. Trimming removed 6 bases from V and 3 bases from J, with 17 bases in between. The CDR3 nucleotides read TGTGCCAGCAGGGTTGGGGCTCAAGGGGACTATGGCTACACCTTC. This gives the protein CASRVGAQGDYGYTF.

The J gene is TRBJ1-5, the V gene TRBV18; 10 positions match TRBD1. This CDR3 is 15 amino acids long. Looked up from germline, CDR1 is KGHSH and CDR2 is LQKENI. V lost 2 bases and J lost 5; bases outside the gene matches: 3. In nucleotides, the CDR3 is TGTGCCAGCTCACCAGGACAGGGGGGTGATCAGCCCCAGCATTTT. Its protein is CASSPGQGGDQPQHF.

This clone was detected once. The rearrangement joins TRBV19 to TRBJ2-3, with TRBD1 identical over 8 bases. This CDR3 comprises 17 residues. After removal of 6 bases from V and 0 bases from J, the junction contained 11 bases not matched to a gene. CDR1 is LNHDA and CDR2 is SQIVND in the germline V gene (reference sequence). The CDR3 DNA sequence: TGTGCCAGTAGGAGGGACAGGACCCTCTCTAGCACAGATACGCAGTATTTT. Its protein is CASRRDRTLSSTDTQYF.

This chain joins TRBV14 and TRBJ1-1; tentatively, D is TRBD1 (6 bases). The germline V gene encodes CDR1 SGHDN and CDR2 FVKESK. Trimming stripped 6 bases from V and 1 base from J, with 9 bases between. This CDR3 is built from 13 residues. CDR3 residues: CASSRTANTEAFF. The CDR3 region has the DNA TGTGCCAGCAGTCGGACAGCGAACACTGAAGCTTTCTTT.

The rearrangement joins TRBV21-1 to TRBJ1-4; TRBD1 is the table's D call, not checked against the DNA. TRBV21-1 is termed a pseudogene. The CDR3 has 18 residues. The CDR3 sequence is CASSISSRDRGSEEKLFF. The CDR3, as DNA: TGTGCCAGCAGCATTTCGTCCCGGGACAGGGGCTCCGAGGAAAAACTGTTTTTT.

The chain employs TRBV13 and TRBJ2-1, with 10 bases fitting TRBD2. With 3 bases clipped from V and 10 bases from J, the junction kept 9 bases outside the gene matches. The CDR3 length is 15 residues. Germline assignment: CDR1 PRHDT and CDR2 FYEKMQ (reference sequence). The CDR3 here is CASSFLTSGVGEQFF. DNA of the CDR3: TGTGCCAGCAGCTTTCTTACTAGCGGGGTGGGCGAGCAGTTCTTC.

The rearrangement uses TRBV7-3 and TRBJ2-1; 11 nucleotides align to TRBD1. J lost 9 bases, V lost 4 bases, and 8 bases had no gene match. Per germline, CDR1 SGHTA and CDR2 FQGTGA. This CDR3 is built from 15 residues. The CDR3 protein is CASSSGQGVLGEQFF. As DNA, the CDR3 is TGTGCCAGCAGCTCGGGACAGGGGGTTTTGGGTGAGCAGTTCTTC.

The rearrangement uses TRBV5-1 and TRBJ2-5; D not certain. The germline CDR1 and CDR2 sequences are SGHRS and YFSETQ. The V gene lost 0 bases and the J gene lost 3 bases, with 9 bases spanning the gap. This CDR3 contains 14 residues. This chain's CDR3 is CASSLAVGEETQYF. In nucleotides, the CDR3 is TGCGCCAGCAGCTTGGCCGTCGGAGAAGAGACCCAGTACTTC.

The CDR3 DNA is TGCGCCAGCAGCTTGGCCTCGATTACAGGGGGTGAAGCTTTCTTT. Amino acids: CASSLASITGGEAFF. The chain employs TRBV5-1 and TRBJ1-1; 8 bases are shared with TRBD1. Trimming at V came to 0 bases and at J to 7 bases, leaving 8 bases not matched to a gene. The CDR3 extends over 15 amino acids. Germline loops: CDR1 SGHRS, CDR2 YFSETQ.

J is TRBJ1-2 and V is TRBV19; D remains ambiguous. Between the trimmed V and J ends, which lost 7 bases and 8 bases, there was a span of 17 bases. The CDR3 sequence is 13 residues long. In germline, CDR1 is LNHDA, CDR2 SQIVND (reference sequence). In nucleotides, the CDR3 is TGTGCCAGTACCCCGACGGGTCACCTGGGCTACACCTTC. Amino acid sequence: CASTPTGHLGYTF.